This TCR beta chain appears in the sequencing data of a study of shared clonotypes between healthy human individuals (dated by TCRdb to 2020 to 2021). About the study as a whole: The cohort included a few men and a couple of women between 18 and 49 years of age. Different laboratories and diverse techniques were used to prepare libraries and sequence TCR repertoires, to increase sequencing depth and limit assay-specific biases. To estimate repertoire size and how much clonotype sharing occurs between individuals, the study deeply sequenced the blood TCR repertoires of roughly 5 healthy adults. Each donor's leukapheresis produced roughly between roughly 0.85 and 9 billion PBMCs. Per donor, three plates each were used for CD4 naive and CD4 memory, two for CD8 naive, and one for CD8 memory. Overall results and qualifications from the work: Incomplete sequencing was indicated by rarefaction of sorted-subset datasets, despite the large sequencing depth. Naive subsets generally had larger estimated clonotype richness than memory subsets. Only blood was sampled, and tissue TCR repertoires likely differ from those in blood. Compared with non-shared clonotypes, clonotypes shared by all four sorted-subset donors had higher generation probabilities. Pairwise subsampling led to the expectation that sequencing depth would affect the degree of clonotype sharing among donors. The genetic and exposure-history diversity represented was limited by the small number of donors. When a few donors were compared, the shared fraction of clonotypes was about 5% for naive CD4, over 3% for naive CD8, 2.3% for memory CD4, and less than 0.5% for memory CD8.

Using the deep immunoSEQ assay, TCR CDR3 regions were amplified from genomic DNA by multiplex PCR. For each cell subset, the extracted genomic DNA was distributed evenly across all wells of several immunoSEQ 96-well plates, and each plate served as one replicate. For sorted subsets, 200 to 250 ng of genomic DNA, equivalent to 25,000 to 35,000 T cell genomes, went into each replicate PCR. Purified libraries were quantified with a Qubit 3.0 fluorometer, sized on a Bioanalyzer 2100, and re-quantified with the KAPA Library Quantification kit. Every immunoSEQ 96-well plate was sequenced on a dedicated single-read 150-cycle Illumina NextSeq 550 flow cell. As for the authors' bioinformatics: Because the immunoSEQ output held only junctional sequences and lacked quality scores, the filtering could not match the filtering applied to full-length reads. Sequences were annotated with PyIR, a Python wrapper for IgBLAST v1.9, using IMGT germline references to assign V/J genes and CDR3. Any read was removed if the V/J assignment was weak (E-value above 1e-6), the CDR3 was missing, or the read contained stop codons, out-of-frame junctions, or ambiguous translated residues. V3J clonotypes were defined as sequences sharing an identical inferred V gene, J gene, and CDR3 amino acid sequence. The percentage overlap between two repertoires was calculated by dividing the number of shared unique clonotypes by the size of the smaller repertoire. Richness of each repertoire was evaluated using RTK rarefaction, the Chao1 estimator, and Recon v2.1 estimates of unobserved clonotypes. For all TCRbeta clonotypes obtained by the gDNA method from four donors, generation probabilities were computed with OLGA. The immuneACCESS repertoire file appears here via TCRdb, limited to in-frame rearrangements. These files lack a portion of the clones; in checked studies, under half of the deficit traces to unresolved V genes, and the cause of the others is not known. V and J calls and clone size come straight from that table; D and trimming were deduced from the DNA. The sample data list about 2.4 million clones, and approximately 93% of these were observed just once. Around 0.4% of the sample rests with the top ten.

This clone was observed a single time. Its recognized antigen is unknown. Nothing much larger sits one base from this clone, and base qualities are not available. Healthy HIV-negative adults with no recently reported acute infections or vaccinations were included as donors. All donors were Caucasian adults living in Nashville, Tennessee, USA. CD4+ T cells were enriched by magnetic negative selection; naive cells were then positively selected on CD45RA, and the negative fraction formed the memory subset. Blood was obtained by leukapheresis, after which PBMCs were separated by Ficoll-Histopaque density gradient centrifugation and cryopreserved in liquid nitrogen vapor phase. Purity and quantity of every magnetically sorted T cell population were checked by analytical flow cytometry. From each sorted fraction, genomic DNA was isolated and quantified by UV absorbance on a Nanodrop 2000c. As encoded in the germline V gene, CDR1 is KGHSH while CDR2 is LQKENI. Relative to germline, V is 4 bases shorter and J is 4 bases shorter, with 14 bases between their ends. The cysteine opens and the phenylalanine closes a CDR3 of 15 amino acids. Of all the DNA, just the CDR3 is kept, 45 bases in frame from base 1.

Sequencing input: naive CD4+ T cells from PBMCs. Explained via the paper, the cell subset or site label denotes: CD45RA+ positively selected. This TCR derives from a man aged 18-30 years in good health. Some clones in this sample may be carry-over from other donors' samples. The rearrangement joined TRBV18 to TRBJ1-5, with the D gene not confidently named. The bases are TGTGCCAGCTCACTTAGGGAGGGAAGGAATCAGCCCCAGCATTTT. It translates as CASSLREGRNQPQHF.